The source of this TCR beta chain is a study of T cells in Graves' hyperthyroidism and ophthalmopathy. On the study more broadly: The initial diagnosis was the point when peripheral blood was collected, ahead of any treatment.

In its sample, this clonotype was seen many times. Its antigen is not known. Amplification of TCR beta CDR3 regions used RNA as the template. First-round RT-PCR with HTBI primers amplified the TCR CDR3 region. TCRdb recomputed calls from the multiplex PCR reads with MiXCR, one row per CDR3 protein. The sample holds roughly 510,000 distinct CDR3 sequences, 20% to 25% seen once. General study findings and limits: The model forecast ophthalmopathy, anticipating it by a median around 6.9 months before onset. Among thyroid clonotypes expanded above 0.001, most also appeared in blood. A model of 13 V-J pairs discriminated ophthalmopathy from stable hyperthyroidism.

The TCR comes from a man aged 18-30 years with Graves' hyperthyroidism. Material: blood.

CDR3 DNA: TGTGCCAGCAGTTACGTGCCAGGGGGGGGCACTGAAGCTTTCTTT. It specifies CASSYVPGGGTEAFF. The chain has TRBV6-5 and TRBJ1-1; TRBD1 agrees at 7 bases. This CDR3 region has 15 residues. V dropped 2 bases and J dropped 4; count of bases not matched to a gene: 7. The V gene's germline CDR1 is MNHEY and CDR2 SVGAGI.